The 9 T cell receptor beta chains below all came from one sample that was sequenced in a study of CXCR3-negative and CXCR3-positive naive CD8 T cells. Study conclusions and caveats: Naive cells that were CXCR3-positive had more hydrophobic TRB CDR3s (compared with CXCR3-negative naive cells).

The TRB libraries of cDNA were built by UMI-labeled 5' RACE. TCRdb reprocessed the 5' RACE reads, keeping one entry per CDR3 protein, no DNA. This table lists roughly 100,000 distinct CDR3 sequences. The antigens for these receptors are not known. The material sequenced was naive CXCR3+ CD8+ T cells from blood. Subset given: CD45RO-CCR7+CD27+CD95- naive CD8+ T cells expressing CXCR3 (TNR3+). The receptors come from a human donor in good health. Some clones in this sample may be carry-over from other donors' samples.

The rearrangement uses TRBV18 and TRBJ2-7; TCRdb selects TRBD2, and the lack of DNA leaves this call unchecked. The CDR3 has 15 amino acids. Per germline, CDR1 KGHSH and CDR2 LQKENI. CDR3 region: CASSPRGTSSYEQYF. The complete variable domain, with remaining parts taken from reference TRBV18 and TRBJ2-7, reads NAGVMQNPRHLVRRRGQEARLRCSPMKGHSHVYWYRQLPEEGLKFMVYLQKENIIDESGMPKERFSAEFPKEGPSILRIQQVVRGDSAAYFCASSPRGTSSYEQYFGPGTRLTVT.

V and J are TRBV24-1 and TRBJ1-2; TCRdb reports TRBD1, a call that lacks DNA to check it against. This CDR3 contains 14 residues. Germline V gene data show CDR1 as KGHDR and CDR2 as SFDVKD. The CDR3 is CATSAGPRTYGYTF.

The gene calls are TRBV15 and TRBJ2-7; TCRdb reports TRBD1, a call that lacks DNA to check it against. This CDR3 region has 15 residues. Germline V gives CDR1 LNHNV, CDR2 YYDKDF (reference sequence). Here the CDR3 reads CATSRDRVRTYEQYF. Based on the CDR3 plus reference TRBV15 and TRBJ2-7, the full variable domain is DAMVIQNPRYQVTQFGKPVTLSCSQTLNHNVMYWYQQKSSQAPKLLFHYYDKDFNNEADTPDNFQSRRPNTSFCFLDIRSPGLGDTAMYLCATSRDRVRTYEQYFGPGTRLTVT.

The chain has TRBV12-3 or TRBV12-4 and TRBJ2-1. The CDR3 has 15 amino acids. The CDR3: CASRFARGSYNEQFF.

The J gene is TRBJ2-1, the V gene TRBV7-3; as DNA is missing, the TRBD1 call by TCRdb cannot be tested. Germline-derived CDR1 and CDR2 are SGHTA and FQGTGA. The CDR3 totals 15 residues. The CDR3: CASSLISDRAGEQFF. Filled out from reference TRBV7-3 and TRBJ2-1, the complete variable domain reads GAGVSQTPSNKVTEKGKYVELRCDPISGHTALYWYRQSLGQGPEFLIYFQGTGAADDSGLPNDRFFAVRPEGSVSTLKIQRTERGDSAVYLCASSLISDRAGEQFFGPGTRLTVL.

This rearrangement joins TRBV7-9 to TRBJ2-5; TCRdb's D call, TRBD2, is unchecked because there is no DNA. The CDR3 sequence is 15 residues long. Looked up from germline, CDR1 is SEHNR and CDR2 is FQNEAQ (reference sequence). CDR3 region: CASSPSGAYQETQYF.

This chain uses TRBV7-8 with TRBJ1-5; TCRdb returns TRBD1, unconfirmable since there is no DNA. The germline CDR1 and CDR2 sequences are SGHVS and FQNEAQ. The CDR3 covers 13 residues. The CDR3 sequence is CATPGEGNQPQHF.

The chain joins TRBV7-9 to TRBJ2-3; TCRdb gives TRBD2 as the D gene, but with no DNA this cannot be confirmed. The CDR3 length is 16 residues. CDR1 and CDR2 from the germline V gene are SEHNR and FQNEAQ (reference sequence). CDR3 sequence: CASSAPTSGSTDTQYF.

The rearrangement joins TRBV28 to TRBJ2-5; the TCRdb D gene call, TRBD1, has no DNA to confirm it. CDR3 length: 15 amino acids. Germline CDR1 MDHEN, CDR2 SYDVKM. The CDR3 sequence is CASTRQGAYRETQYF.